This entry is about one T cell receptor (beta chain). Its antigen is unknown. Base-call qualities are not available, and no considerably larger clone is one nucleotide away. CDR1 and CDR2 are drawn from the germline V gene: SGHRS, YFSETQ. Clipping removes 0 bases from V and 3 bases from J, with 5 as the unmatched junction base count. The cysteine opens and the phenylalanine closes a CDR3 of 16 amino acids. Left in the record is the CDR3 DNA by itself, 48 bases read in frame from the first base. Receptors were amplified or captured by 5' RACE. These reads were obtained on an Illumina HiSeq 2000. Template switching introduced a universal primer binding site; the final cDNA contained a unique molecular identifier, enabling accurate counting of TCR cDNA molecules. Specific primers in the conserved constant-segment region were used to synthesize first-strand cDNA for the TCR alpha and beta chains. To control for contamination, every cDNA library carried two barcodes: a SMART-Mk sample barcode plus Illumina barcodes. TruSeq adapter sequences and Illumina sample barcodes were added in two successive PCR steps. The TCR alpha and beta cDNA libraries were sequenced on the Illumina HiSeq platform using custom primers. As for the original processing: Raw reads were processed with MiGEC to extract unique molecular identifiers, and MiXCR was used to determine CDR3 positions. For each individual, recombination models were inferred using an EM algorithm with the repgenHMM and IGoR tools. The tcR package in R was used for shared clonotype analysis, with sharing normalized by the product of cloneset sizes. Out-of-frame nonproductive sequences were analyzed to study raw recombination free of thymic and clonal selection effects. The raw public data were reprocessed by TCRdb itself: fastp quality trimming at Q25, MiXCR clonotype calling, in-frame beta chains only. Entries are consolidated by CDR3 protein sequence, retaining the most common genes and DNA. It is TCRdb's table, rather than the study itself, that gives the V and J calls and clone size. The sample table records 1.5 million to 2 million distinct CDR3 sequences; 25% to 35% of these occur just once. About 0.25% of the sample belongs to the ten largest clones.

The entry originates in a study of identical twins (dated by TCRdb to the mid-2010s). Study-wide context: The study deep-sequenced TCR alpha and beta repertoires from monozygotic twins, unrelated adults of various ages and cord blood to test whether fetal clonotypes persist. To rule out contamination, replicate twin experiments were performed at different times with different library preparation protocols.

Beyond this particular receptor, the publication reports: Out-of-frame TCR alpha sequences shared between twins showed an excess of low generation-probability sequences compared with coincidental sharing between unrelated individuals. Abundant cord blood beta clonotypes had fewer insertions, young adult naive repertoires showed a similar but weaker trend, and memory repertoires showed no such trend. In monozygotic twins, out-of-frame TCR alpha sharing was systematically underestimated by recombination models, although the models agreed with sharing between unrelated individuals. Excess twin sharing in beta out-of-frame sequences was weaker because fewer shared sequences lowered the signal-to-noise ratio. Because the same donors could not be followed over many years, conclusions were based on cross-sectional statistical analysis. Zero-insertion analyses could be partly confounded by invariant T cells such as MAIT and iNKT, though diverse VJ usage argued against such confounding for most clonotypes.

Every donor was a healthy Caucasian. The receptor chain draws on TRBV5-1 and TRBJ1-1; 10 middle bases align to TRBD1. The sequencing input was cord blood. This receptor was obtained from a newborn girl in good health. The CDR3: CASSLVQGQGYTEAFF. In nucleotides, the sequence is TGCGCCAGCAGCTTGGTCCAGGGACAGGGGTACACTGAAGCTTTCTTT.